This T cell receptor beta chain was identified during a study of shared clonotypes between healthy human individuals. V was shortened by 4 bases and J by 8 bases, with 17 bases between the two germline ends. The CDR3 extends over 15 amino acids. Looked up from germline, CDR1 is MDHEN and CDR2 is SYDVKM. TCRdb keeps only in-frame clones here, not all; method: immunoSEQ multiplex PCR. Of about 1.1 million clones in the sample, roughly 80% are singletons; the top ten hold approximately 0.95%. Naive CD4+ cells were CD45RA-selected; the remaining cells were memory. This sequence was found in a man between 18 and 35 years old in good health. Some clones in this sample may be carry-over from other donors' samples. V is TRBV28 and J is TRBJ1-4, with D perhaps TRBD1 (5 bases). The sample comprised memory CD4+ T cells from PBMCs. Indicated subset: CD45RA-negative fraction. CDR3 sequence (DNA): TGTGCCAGCAGTTCTATCGGGGACGGCAAGGAAAAACTGTTTTTT. Its protein product is CASSSIGDGKEKLFF.